These 18 T cell receptor beta chains originate from one sample sequenced in a study of T cell repertoires in cytomegalovirus infection. A single record per CDR3 protein comes from TCRdb applying MiXCR to the reads. The table includes some 590,000 distinct CDR3 sequences, 40% detected once. For these receptors, no antigen is known. This specimen was cultured PBMCs, taken from culture after CMV antigen stimulation. The receptor source for this set is a human donor in good health (CMV status not recorded). Some clones in this sample may be carry-over from other donors' samples.

This clonotype was seen a few times. The chain recombines TRBV7-9 with TRBJ2-3; D unclear. Germline-derived CDR1 and CDR2 are SEHNR and FQNEAQ (reference sequence). The CDR3 loop spans 14 amino acids. Trimming removed 0 bases at V and 2 bases at J, with 6 bases between. The CDR3 region has the DNA TGTGCCAGCAGCTTAGCCCGGTTCACAGATACGCAGTATTTT. Translating it yields CASSLARFTDTQYF. The complete variable domain, with remaining parts taken from reference TRBV7-9 and TRBJ2-3, reads DTGVSQNPRHKITKRGQNVTFRCDPISEHNRLYWYRQTLGQGPEFLTYFQNEAQLEKSRLLSDRFSAERPKGSFSTLEIQRTEQGDSAMYLCASSLARFTDTQYFGPGTRLTVL.

The table lists this clonotype with a few counts. The rearrangement uses TRBV7-9 and TRBJ1-5; D ambiguous. CDR3 size: 14 residues. In germline, CDR1 is SEHNR, CDR2 FQNEAQ (reference sequence). Trimming cost V 5 bases and J 6 bases, with 14 bases left between them. The CDR3 loop is CASSPVGIAQPQHF. In DNA, the CDR3 is TGTGCCAGCAGCCCCGTAGGTATAGCTCAGCCCCAGCATTTT.

The rearrangement joins TRBV7-9 to TRBJ2-1, with 10 bases that match TRBD2. Germline values: CDR1 SEHNR, CDR2 FQNEAQ (reference sequence). CDR3 size: 18 residues. The ends lost 5 bases at V and 3 bases at J; junction bases unmatched: 13. The DNA of the CDR3 is TGTGCCAGCAGCCACATTGGGTCGGGACTAGCGAGCTACAATGAGCAGTTCTTC. Amino acid sequence: CASSHIGSGLASYNEQFF. The full variable domain, its missing parts supplied by reference TRBV7-9 and TRBJ2-1, is DTGVSQNPRHKITKRGQNVTFRCDPISEHNRLYWYRQTLGQGPEFLTYFQNEAQLEKSRLLSDRFSAERPKGSFSTLEIQRTEQGDSAMYLCASSHIGSGLASYNEQFFGPGTRLTVL.

This clonotype was found once. This chain joins TRBV2 and TRBJ2-3; no clear D gene. In germline, CDR1 is SNHLY, CDR2 FYNNEI. Trimming took off 11 bases at V and 1 base at J, with 10 bases between the two ends. The CDR3 contains 12 residues. The CDR3 bases are TGTGCCGCAGGAAGGGGCACAGATACGCAGTATTTT. Its translation is CAAGRGTDTQYF.

The chain uses TRBV4-1 and TRBJ2-7; no clear D gene. Germline CDR1 is MGHRA and CDR2 is YSYEKL. Trimming pared 0 bases from V and 3 bases from J, leaving 6 bases between. This CDR3 region has 13 residues. For the CDR3, the DNA is TGCGCCAGCAGCCAAGACATCCGCTACGAGCAGTACTTC. This codes for CASSQDIRYEQYF.

The chain has TRBV19 and TRBJ1-4; D gene unclear. Germline V gives CDR1 LNHDA, CDR2 SQIVND (reference sequence). The CDR3 loop spans 14 amino acids. The germline V and J ends were trimmed by 7 bases and 7 bases, with 16 bases remaining between them. CDR3 nucleotides: TGTGCCAGTACCCCCCGAATAGGGTTTGAAAAACTGTTTTTT. Translated, it gives CASTPRIGFEKLFF.

This clonotype showed up just once. This rearrangement joins TRBV27 to TRBJ2-1; D perhaps matches TRBD1 (5 bases). The CDR3 runs to 12 residues. Trimming stripped 6 bases from V and 8 bases from J, with 11 bases between. The V gene's germline CDR1 is MNHEY and CDR2 SMNVEV (reference sequence). The CDR3 sequence: CASRGVNDEQFF. CDR3 in DNA: TGTGCCAGCAGAGGGGTTAACGATGAGCAGTTCTTC.

The V gene is TRBV27, the J gene TRBJ2-7, with a tentative D call TRBD2 (6 bases). The CDR3 is 16 residues long. The V gene lost 4 bases and the J gene lost 4 bases, with 20 bases spanning the gap. The V gene's germline CDR1 is MNHEY and CDR2 SMNVEV (reference sequence). CDR3 DNA: TGTGCCAGCAGTTCCAAGCCCCGGGACTTAAGATACGAGCAGTACTTC. Protein product: CASSSKPRDLRYEQYF.

This chain joins TRBV5-4 and TRBJ2-6; D not resolved. This CDR3 is 18 amino acids long. The germline gives CDR1 SGHNT, CDR2 YYREEE (reference sequence). Trimming removed 0 bases at V and 2 bases at J, with 15 bases between. The chain's CDR3 is CASSLGAGASPGANVLTF. CDR3 DNA sequence: TGTGCCAGCAGCTTGGGGGCAGGCGCCAGCCCTGGGGCCAACGTCCTGACTTTC.

The sample holds one count of this clonotype. Just one base apart from a much larger clone, this may be a read error. V gene TRBV7-2 combines with J gene TRBJ2-2, with a tentative D call TRBD2 (6 bases). This CDR3 region has 15 residues. CDR1 and CDR2 from the germline V gene are SGHTA and FQGNSA. The CDR3 is CVSTLVGGDAGELFF. CDR3 nucleotide sequence: TGTGTCAGCACCCTCGTTGGCGGGGATGCCGGGGAGCTGTTTTTT.

V usage is TRBV7-2 and J usage is TRBJ2-1; tentatively, D is TRBD2 (5 bases). V shed 5 bases and J shed 4 bases, with 18 bases lying between them. The CDR3 is 16 residues long. Germline lookup yields CDR1 SGHTA and CDR2 FQGNSA. The CDR3 DNA sequence: TGTGCCAGCAGCCCGAGGTCGACGGGATTTTACAATGAGCAGTTCTTC. This gives the protein CASSPRSTGFYNEQFF.

J is TRBJ2-5 and V is TRBV7-8; no definite D call. CDR3 length equals 13 residues. Germline values: CDR1 SGHVS, CDR2 FQNEAQ. The germline V and J ends were trimmed by 5 bases and 6 bases, with 13 bases remaining between them. This CDR3 reads CASSPLLQQTQYF. CDR3 nucleotide sequence: TGTGCCAGCAGCCCTCTACTCCAGCAGACCCAGTACTTC.

The V gene is TRBV6-2 or TRBV6-3, the J gene TRBJ2-5; a possible D gene is TRBD2 (6 bases). The CDR3 covers 15 residues. V was cut by 0 bases and J by 5 bases, with 13 bases left in between. Germline V CDR1 and CDR2: MNHEY, SVGEGT. In DNA, the CDR3 is TGTGCCAGCAGTTACTCGTTGGCTAGCGCCGAGACCCAGTACTTC. Protein product: CASSYSLASAETQYF.

V gene TRBV7-9 combines with J gene TRBJ1-2; 7 nucleotides line up with TRBD1. J was trimmed by 8 bases and V by 4 bases; bases with no gene match: 16. This CDR3 is 16 amino acids long. Germline V lookup: CDR1 SEHNR, CDR2 FQNEAQ (reference sequence). The CDR3 region is CASSSQGEPKSYGYTF. The CDR3 bases are TGTGCCAGCAGCTCCCAGGGGGAGCCGAAGAGCTACGGCTACACCTTC.

The rearrangement links TRBV6-2 or TRBV6-3 to TRBJ1-5; D is possibly TRBD1 (5 bases). The CDR3 spans 15 residues. The germline CDR1 and CDR2 sequences are MNHEY and SVGEGT. The V end was cut by 6 bases, the J end by 5 bases, with 17 bases between. The CDR3 region is CASSFFGGTDQPQHF. As DNA, the CDR3 is TGTGCCAGCAGCTTTTTCGGGGGTACTGATCAGCCCCAGCATTTT.

V is TRBV19 and J is TRBJ1-2; 7 bases map to TRBD1. With 8 bases clipped from V and 4 bases from J, the junction kept 4 bases outside the gene matches. Germline CDR1 LNHDA, CDR2 SQIVND (reference sequence). The CDR3 loop spans 12 amino acids. The CDR3 is CASRGQIYGYTF. In nucleotides, the CDR3 is TGTGCCAGTCGGGGACAGATCTATGGCTACACCTTC.

The chain links TRBV7-2 to TRBJ2-2; the D gene is possibly TRBD2 (5 bases). The ends were cut back, 4 bases at V and 4 bases at J, with 13 bases in the middle. In germline, CDR1 is SGHTA, CDR2 FQGNSA. This CDR3 contains 15 residues. CDR3 region: CASSSQLGFTGELFF. The CDR3 region has the DNA TGTGCCAGCAGCTCCCAACTAGGATTCACCGGGGAGCTGTTTTTT.

This clonotype was counted a few times. The chain recombines TRBV7-2 with TRBJ2-4; no definite D call. This CDR3 has 13 amino acids. Trimming pared 8 bases from V and 8 bases from J, leaving 16 bases between. Per germline, CDR1 SGHTA and CDR2 FQGNSA. CDR3 sequence: CASQKGNGDIQYF. CDR3 DNA sequence: TGTGCCAGCCAAAAGGGAAATGGTGACATTCAGTACTTC.